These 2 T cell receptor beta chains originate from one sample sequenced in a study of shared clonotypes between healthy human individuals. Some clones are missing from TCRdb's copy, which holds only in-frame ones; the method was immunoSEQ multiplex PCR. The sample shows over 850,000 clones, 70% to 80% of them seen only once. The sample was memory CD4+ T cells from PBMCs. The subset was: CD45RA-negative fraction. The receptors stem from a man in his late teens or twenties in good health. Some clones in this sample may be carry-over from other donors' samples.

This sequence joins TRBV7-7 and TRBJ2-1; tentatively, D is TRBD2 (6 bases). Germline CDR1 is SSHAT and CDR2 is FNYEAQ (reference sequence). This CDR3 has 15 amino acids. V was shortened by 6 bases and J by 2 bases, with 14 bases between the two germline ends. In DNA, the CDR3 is TGTGCCAGCAGTTCGCGCGGGATCACCTACAATGAGCAGTTCTTC. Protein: CASSSRGITYNEQFF.

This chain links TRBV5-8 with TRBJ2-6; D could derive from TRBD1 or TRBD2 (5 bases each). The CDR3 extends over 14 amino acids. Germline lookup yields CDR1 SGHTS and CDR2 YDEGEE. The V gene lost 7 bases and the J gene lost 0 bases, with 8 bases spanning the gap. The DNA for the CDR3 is TGTGCCAGCTCGAGGGGCTCTGGGGCCAACGTCCTGACTTTC. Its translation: CASSRGSGANVLTF.